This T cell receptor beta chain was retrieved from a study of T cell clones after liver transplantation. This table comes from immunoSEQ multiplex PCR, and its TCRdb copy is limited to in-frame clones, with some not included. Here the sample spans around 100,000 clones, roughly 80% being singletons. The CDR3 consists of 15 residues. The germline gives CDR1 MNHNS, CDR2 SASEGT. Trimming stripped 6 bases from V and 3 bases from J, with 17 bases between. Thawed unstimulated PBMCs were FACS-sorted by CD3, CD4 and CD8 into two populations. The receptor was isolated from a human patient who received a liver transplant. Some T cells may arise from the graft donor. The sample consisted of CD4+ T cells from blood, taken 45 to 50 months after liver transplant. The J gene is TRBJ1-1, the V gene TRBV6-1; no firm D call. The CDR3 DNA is TGTGCCAGCAGGGCCCGCGGGAATCAGTACACTGAAGCTTTCTTT. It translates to CASRARGNQYTEAFF.